Listed below are T cell receptor beta chains from one sample, sequenced in a study of blood T cell repertoires in COVID-19. The data were produced by immunoSEQ multiplex PCR, yet TCRdb's version contains in-frame clones alone and is incomplete. The sample holds around 280,000 clones; around nine tenths are singletons and the top ten take 1% to 1.5%. The sequenced sample consisted of peripheral blood. The receptor set was obtained from a man in his sixties or seventies with acute or convalescent COVID-19. Each CDR3 is given with its conserved first and last residue. Each record gives: D gene, V gene, J gene, clone size, CDR3 protein, CDR3 DNA. D genes are given only for firm matches. Part of the rows lack a size; the others show once, few, many or a class for expanded clones.

D gene: .; V gene: TRBV6-1; J gene: TRBJ2-1; clone size: once; CDR3 protein: CASDPGVGNEQFF; CDR3 DNA: TGTGCCAGCGACCCGGGAGTAGGGAATGAGCAGTTCTTC
D gene: .; V gene: TRBV18; J gene: TRBJ1-4; clone size: few; CDR3 protein: CASSRGATNEKLFF; CDR3 DNA: TGTGCCAGCTCACGGGGGGCAACTAATGAAAAACTGTTTTTT
D gene: TRBD2; V gene: TRBV6-5; J gene: TRBJ2-1; clone size: .; CDR3 protein: CASKSSGGGEQFF; CDR3 DNA: TGTGCCAGCAAGTCTAGCGGGGGTGGTGAGCAGTTCTTC
D gene: .; V gene: TRBV21-1; J gene: TRBJ2-2; clone size: few; CDR3 protein: CASSPLGRGDWELFF; CDR3 DNA: TGTGCCAGCAGCCCCCTCGGGAGGGGGGACTGGGAGCTGTTTTTT
D gene: TRBD2; V gene: TRBV2; J gene: TRBJ2-7; clone size: .; CDR3 protein: CASSDMTRGAYEQYF; CDR3 DNA: TGTGCCAGCAGTGATATGACTCGGGGGGCCTACGAGCAGTACTTC
D gene: .; V gene: TRBV23-1; J gene: TRBJ2-7; clone size: .; CDR3 protein: CASSQNRGRRGREQYF; CDR3 DNA: TGCGCCAGCAGTCAAAATCGCGGACGTAGGGGCCGGGAGCAGTACTTC
D gene: .; V gene: TRBV10-3; J gene: TRBJ1-4; clone size: .; CDR3 protein: CAISEQGTNEKLFF; CDR3 DNA: TGTGCCATCAGTGAGCAGGGAACTAATGAAAAACTGTTTTTT
D gene: .; V gene: TRBV5-4; J gene: TRBJ1-6; clone size: .; CDR3 protein: CASSNARYNSPLHF; CDR3 DNA: TGTGCCAGCAGCAATGCCAGATATAATTCACCCCTCCACTTT
D gene: .; V gene: TRBV6-5; J gene: TRBJ2-2; clone size: .; CDR3 protein: CASGTVNTGELFF; CDR3 DNA: TGTGCTAGCGGGACAGTGAACACCGGGGAGCTGTTTTTT
D gene: TRBD2; V gene: TRBV15; J gene: TRBJ2-7; clone size: .; CDR3 protein: CATSRDHGGAASGSSYEQYF; CDR3 DNA: TGTGCCACCAGCAGAGATCACGGGGGAGCGGCTAGCGGGAGCTCCTACGAGCAGTACTTC
D gene: .; V gene: TRBV28; J gene: TRBJ2-1; clone size: .; CDR3 protein: CASSPLRDWHYNEQFF; CDR3 DNA: TGTGCCAGCAGTCCACTCCGGGACTGGCACTACAATGAGCAGTTCTTC
D gene: TRBD1; V gene: TRBV6-5; J gene: TRBJ1-6; clone size: .; CDR3 protein: CASSQTGTGFSPLHF; CDR3 DNA: TGTGCCAGCAGTCAGACCGGGACAGGGTTTTCACCCCTCCACTTT
D gene: .; V gene: TRBV29-1; J gene: TRBJ2-1; clone size: .; CDR3 protein: CSVEGSASLNEQFF; CDR3 DNA: TGCAGCGTTGAAGGTAGCGCCAGCCTCAATGAGCAGTTCTTC
D gene: TRBD1; V gene: TRBV15; J gene: TRBJ1-3; clone size: .; CDR3 protein: CATSRDGTGGNTIYF; CDR3 DNA: TGTGCCACCAGCAGAGATGGGACAGGGGGAAACACCATATATTTT
D gene: .; V gene: TRBV5-6; J gene: TRBJ1-6; clone size: .; CDR3 protein: CASSLRGNNSPLHF; CDR3 DNA: TGTGCCAGCAGCTTGCGTGGCAATAATTCACCCCTCCACTTT
D gene: .; V gene: TRBV5-6; J gene: TRBJ1-2; clone size: few; CDR3 protein: CASSLNVRGGGYTF; CDR3 DNA: TGTGCCAGCAGCTTGAATGTCAGGGGAGGGGGCTACACCTTC
D gene: TRBD1; V gene: TRBV19; J gene: TRBJ1-5; clone size: .; CDR3 protein: CASSTTDRTSNQPQHF; CDR3 DNA: TGTGCCAGTAGTACGACGGACAGGACGAGCAATCAGCCCCAGCATTTT
D gene: TRBD1; V gene: TRBV18; J gene: TRBJ2-7; clone size: once; CDR3 protein: CASSQGGDRASYEQYF; CDR3 DNA: TGTGCCAGCTCACAAGGAGGGGACAGGGCCTCCTACGAGCAGTACTTC
D gene: TRBD1; V gene: TRBV9; J gene: TRBJ2-1; clone size: .; CDR3 protein: CASSQTGAVLDEQFF; CDR3 DNA: TGTGCCAGCAGCCAAACAGGGGCCGTTCTGGATGAGCAGTTCTTC
D gene: .; V gene: TRBV4-3; J gene: TRBJ2-3; clone size: .; CDR3 protein: CASSQARFTDTQYF; CDR3 DNA: TGCGCCAGCAGCCAAGCGAGGTTCACAGATACGCAGTATTTT
D gene: TRBD1; V gene: TRBV7-2; J gene: TRBJ1-2; clone size: .; CDR3 protein: CASSSAQGYYGYTF; CDR3 DNA: TGTGCCAGCAGCTCCGCACAGGGGTACTATGGCTACACCTTC
D gene: .; V gene: TRBV6-2/TRBV6-3; J gene: TRBJ2-2; clone size: .; CDR3 protein: CASSRGDANTGELFF; CDR3 DNA: TGTGCCAGCAGCAGGGGTGACGCGAACACCGGGGAGCTGTTTTTT
D gene: TRBD2; V gene: TRBV5-1; J gene: TRBJ2-5; clone size: .; CDR3 protein: CASSGLAGGRETQYF; CDR3 DNA: TGCGCCAGCAGCGGGTTAGCGGGGGGGCGAGAGACCCAGTACTTC
D gene: TRBD1; V gene: TRBV19; J gene: TRBJ1-2; clone size: .; CDR3 protein: CASTPGQGHYGYTF; CDR3 DNA: TGTGCCAGTACTCCGGGACAGGGACACTATGGCTACACCTTC
D gene: .; V gene: TRBV28; J gene: TRBJ2-3; clone size: .; CDR3 protein: CASSPSAGSGRGTDTQYF; CDR3 DNA: TGTGCCAGCAGTCCCAGTGCGGGGAGCGGAAGAGGGACAGATACGCAGTATTTT
D gene: TRBD2; V gene: TRBV28; J gene: TRBJ2-7; clone size: once; CDR3 protein: CASDERAGGAYEQYF; CDR3 DNA: TGTGCCAGCGACGAAAGAGCGGGAGGGGCTTACGAGCAGTACTTC
D gene: .; V gene: TRBV6-2/TRBV6-3; J gene: TRBJ2-5; clone size: .; CDR3 protein: CASSYVRGFQETQYF; CDR3 DNA: TGTGCCAGCAGTTACGTACGGGGATTCCAAGAGACCCAGTACTTC